The sequence of this TCR beta chain was determined in a study of cytomegalovirus exposure and HLA in healthy donors. The CDR3 covers 14 residues. Germline CDR1 reads MNHNS; CDR2 reads SASEGT. With 6 bases clipped from V and 4 bases from J, the junction kept 9 bases outside the gene matches. Researchers ran the PCR with 60 Vbeta and 13 Jbeta primers. The assay was immunoSEQ multiplex PCR, and TCRdb's table has in-frame clones only and misses some. Seen here are approximately 140,000 clones, 55% to 80% observed once, and the top ten hold approximately 15%. The TCR comes from a human donor in good health. The gene calls are TRBV6-1 and TRBJ2-7; 7 positions agree with TRBD2. What was sequenced was PBMCs. The chain's CDR3 is CASRGTGGEYEQYF. CDR3 DNA: TGTGCCAGCAGAGGCACGGGGGGAGAATACGAGCAGTACTTC.